A selection of T cell receptor beta chains follows, all from one sample in a study of cytomegalovirus exposure and HLA in healthy donors. Sequencing used immunoSEQ multiplex PCR; TCRdb keeps in-frame clones, though not all of them. The sample's table shows tens of thousands of clones. The specimen was PBMCs. All receptors come from a woman aged 55-75 years in good health and CMV-seronegative. Each CDR3 is given with its conserved first and last residue. The D gene is left open where the match is weak.

length,J,D,V,DNA,CDR3
14,TRBJ2-7,TRBD1,TRBV2,TGTGCCAGCAGGGACGGGACAGGGTTATACGAGCAGTACTTC,CASRDGTGLYEQYF
17,TRBJ2-3,TRBD2,TRBV7-6,TGTGCCAGCAGCTGGACTAGCGGGCGATATAGCACAGATACGCAGTATTTT,CASSWTSGRYSTDTQYF
15,TRBJ2-3,NA,TRBV19,TGTGCCACGCCTCCCTTACTACACGGCACAGATACGCAGTATTTT,CATPPLLHGTDTQYF
14,TRBJ1-5,TRBD1,TRBV7-8,TGTGCCAGCAGCGGCGGGGACAGATATCAGCCCCAGCATTTT,CASSGGDRYQPQHF
14,TRBJ1-1,NA,TRBV28,TGTGCCAGCTTGGGTGGGCGGGCGAACACTGAAGCTTTCTTT,CASLGGRANTEAFF
15,TRBJ2-1,NA,TRBV2,TGTGCCAGCAGTGACCGAAGGACTGACTACAATGAGCAGTTCTTC,CASSDRRTDYNEQFF
11,TRBJ2-1,NA,TRBV29-1,TGCAGCCTTGGAAGAGGGCCCGAGGTATTCTTC,CSLGRGPEVFF
13,TRBJ1-1,NA,TRBV4-1,TGCGCCAGCAGCCATGGGAGGAACACTGAAGCTTTCTTT,CASSHGRNTEAFF
15,TRBJ2-7,NA,TRBV28,TGTGCCAGCAGTTTACCGGTTCAGGGTGAGCACGAGCAGTACTTC,CASSLPVQGEHEQYF
14,TRBJ1-5,TRBD1,TRBV27,TGTGCCAGCAGAATAACAGGGGGCTATCAGCCCCAGCATTTT,CASRITGGYQPQHF
14,TRBJ2-7,TRBD2,TRBV6-7,TGTGCCAGCATGGGGCCTAGCGGGACCTACGAGCAGTACTTC,CASMGPSGTYEQYF
14,TRBJ1-5,TRBD1,TRBV6-6,TGTGCCAGCAGCGGACAGGGGGCTGATCAGCCCCAGCATTTT,CASSGQGADQPQHF
16,TRBJ1-2,NA,TRBV6-1,TGTGCCAGCAGAGAAAGGAGATGGGGCAGAGACTATGGCTACACCTTC,CASRERRWGRDYGYTF
15,TRBJ2-2,NA,TRBV15,TGCGCCACCAGCAGAGATTCCGGGGGCACCGGGGAGCTGTTTTTT,CATSRDSGGTGELFF
13,TRBJ2-3,TRBD2,TRBV5-4,TGTGCCAGTCAGGTAGCGGGAGTTGATACGCAGTATTTT,CASQVAGVDTQYF
12,TRBJ1-2,TRBD1,TRBV30,TGTGCCTGGATCGGGACAGGGTATGGCTACACCTTC,CAWIGTGYGYTF
14,TRBJ2-7,TRBD2,TRBV27,TGTGCCAGCAGTTTAAGCGGGACCAGTTACGAGCAGTACTTC,CASSLSGTSYEQYF
12,TRBJ1-4,NA,TRBV2,TGTGCCAGCAGTGAACGTCGTGAAAAACTGTTTTTT,CASSERREKLFF
16,TRBJ2-7,TRBD2,TRBV28,TGTGCCAGCAGTCCCTCAGCGGGAGGGCCTAGGTACGAGCAGTACTTC,CASSPSAGGPRYEQYF
15,TRBJ1-1,TRBD1,TRBV14,TGTGCCAGCAGCCAGGGGGACAGGGCGAACACTGAAGCTTTCTTT,CASSQGDRANTEAFF
16,TRBJ2-7,TRBD1,TRBV16,TGTGCCAGCAGCCAACTGGGAGGACAGGGGTCCATCGAGCAGTACTTC,CASSQLGGQGSIEQYF
14,TRBJ1-2,NA,TRBV6-5,TGTGCCAGCAGTCCCCCATCCGGGTTCTATGGCTACACCTTC,CASSPPSGFYGYTF
14,TRBJ2-3,TRBD2,TRBV28,TGTGCCAGCAGTCCCAGCGGGAGGTTGGATACGCAGTATTTT,CASSPSGRLDTQYF
16,TRBJ2-1,NA,TRBV2,TGTGCCAGCAGGAGGTCTGAGGCGGGATGGGACAATGAGCAGTTCTTC,CASRRSEAGWDNEQFF
11,TRBJ1-1,NA,TRBV20-1,TGCAGTGCTAGACTCCCGTCTGAAGCTTTCTTT,CSARLPSEAFF